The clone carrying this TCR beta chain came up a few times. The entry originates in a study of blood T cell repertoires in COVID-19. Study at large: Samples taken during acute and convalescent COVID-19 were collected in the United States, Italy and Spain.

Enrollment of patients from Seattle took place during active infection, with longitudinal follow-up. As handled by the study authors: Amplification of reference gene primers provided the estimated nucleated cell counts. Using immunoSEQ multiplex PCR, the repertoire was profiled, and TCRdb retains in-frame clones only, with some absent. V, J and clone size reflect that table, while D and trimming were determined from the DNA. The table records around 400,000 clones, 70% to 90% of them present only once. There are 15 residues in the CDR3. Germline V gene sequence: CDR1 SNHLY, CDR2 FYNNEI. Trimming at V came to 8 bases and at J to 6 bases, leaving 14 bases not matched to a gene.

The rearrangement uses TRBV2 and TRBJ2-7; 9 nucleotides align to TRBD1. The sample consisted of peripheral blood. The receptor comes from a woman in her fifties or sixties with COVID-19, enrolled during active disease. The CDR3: CASGDRVSPQGEQYF. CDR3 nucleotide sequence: TGTGCCAGCGGGGACAGGGTCTCTCCCCAAGGCGAGCAGTACTTC.